The 29 T cell receptor beta chains below come from one sample, sequenced in a study of blood T cell repertoires in COVID-19 (dated by TCRdb to the early 2020s). Library prep was done by the immunoSEQ multiplex PCR assay. Not all clones reach the TCRdb copy of this immuneACCESS table, which keeps in-frame sequences only. Checked studies attribute under half of the gap to unresolved V genes and leave the rest unexplained. Here the sample has 95,000 to 100,000 clones; under 85% occur a single time. The ten largest clones represent approximately 25% of the sample. The sample taken for sequencing was peripheral blood. Receptors were obtained from a human donor in a cohort sampled during active COVID-19.

The CDR3 DNA follows: TGCGCCAGCAGCCAAGATTCCGGGGGTGAGCAGTTCTTC. Encoded protein: CASSQDSGGEQFF. The chain has TRBV4-3 and TRBJ2-1; D possibly corresponds to TRBD2 (6 bases). The CDR3 is 13 residues long. CDR1 and CDR2 from the germline V gene are LGHNA and YSLEER. The V and J ends lost 0 bases and 9 bases respectively, with 9 bases between them.

This chain uses TRBV5-6 with TRBJ2-2, with a weak D call TRBD2 (7 bases). This CDR3 has 15 amino acids. V lost 0 bases and J 6 bases, leaving 12 bases between the germline ends. Looked up from germline, CDR1 is SGHDT and CDR2 is YYEEEE. The CDR3 here is CASSLGQGRAGELFF. CDR3 sequence (DNA): TGTGCCAGCAGCTTGGGGCAGGGGAGGGCCGGGGAGCTGTTTTTT.

The V and J genes are TRBV27 and TRBJ2-1; TRBD1 might be the D (6 bases). CDR1 is MNHEY and CDR2 is SMNVEV in the germline V gene (reference sequence). The length of the CDR3 is 15 residues. Trimming left V 2 bases short and J 0 bases short, with 8 bases between. This chain's CDR3 is CASSLRGSSYNEQFF. The CDR3 nucleotides read TGTGCCAGCAGTTTAAGGGGGAGCTCCTACAATGAGCAGTTCTTC.

The V and J genes are TRBV27 and TRBJ2-7, with 7 positions matching TRBD1. CDR3 length: 13 residues. Germline loops: CDR1 MNHEY, CDR2 SMNVEV (reference sequence). The J segment lost 5 bases and the V segment lost 5 bases, leaving 6 bases of the junction unmatched. CDR3 DNA sequence: TGTGCCAGCAGTGTAAGGGGGCGCGACGAGCAGTACTTC. Translated, it gives CASSVRGRDEQYF.

This sequence joins TRBV7-8 and TRBJ1-3, with D maybe TRBD1 (6 bases). The CDR3 runs to 17 residues. V lost 1 base, J lost 0 bases, and 13 bases lay in between. The germline gives CDR1 SGHVS, CDR2 FQNEAQ. This chain's CDR3 is CASSLEGGGFSGNTIYF. The CDR3 DNA follows: TGTGCCAGCAGCTTAGAGGGGGGGGGTTTCTCTGGAAACACCATATATTTT.

The chain has TRBV18 and TRBJ1-2; 7 bases are a match to TRBD1. The CDR3 has 14 residues. The J segment lost 10 bases and the V segment lost 2 bases, leaving 10 bases of the junction unmatched. Germline V gene sequence: CDR1 KGHSH, CDR2 LQKENI. The CDR3 protein is CASSPADRAVDYTF. DNA of the CDR3: TGTGCCAGCTCACCAGCTGACAGGGCAGTCGACTACACCTTC.

The chain couples TRBV20-1 to TRBJ2-1; D possibly corresponds to TRBD2 (5 bases). This CDR3 spans 16 amino acids. Germline CDR1 DFQATT, CDR2 SNEGSKA (reference sequence). With 3 bases removed from V and 3 bases from J, the gap between germline ends came to 18 bases. The CDR3 sequence: CSASALGSGSYNEQFF. In DNA, the CDR3 is TGCAGTGCTAGTGCCCTTGGAAGCGGTAGCTACAATGAGCAGTTCTTC.

At least ten counts were recorded for this clone. This chain connects TRBV19 to TRBJ1-1, with 8 nucleotides matching TRBD1. Germline CDR1 reads LNHDA; CDR2 reads SQIVND (reference sequence). V was clipped by 3 bases and J by 6 bases; unmatched bases: 6. The CDR3 has 14 residues. The chain's CDR3 is CASSMDREGSEAFF. The DNA for the CDR3 is TGTGCCAGTAGTATGGACAGGGAGGGCTCTGAAGCTTTCTTT.

The rearrangement links TRBV5-4 to TRBJ2-3; TRBD2 matches 14 bases. From germline, CDR1 is SGHNT and CDR2 YYREEE (reference sequence). After removal of 4 bases from V and 2 bases from J, the junction contained 6 bases not matched to a gene. The CDR3 is 17 residues long. The CDR3 reads CASSPGTSGSFTDTQYF. The DNA of the CDR3 is TGTGCCAGCAGCCCCGGGACTAGCGGGAGCTTCACAGATACGCAGTATTTT.

The chain couples TRBV25-1 to TRBJ1-5; 7 nucleotides line up with TRBD1. From germline, CDR1 is MGHDK and CDR2 SYGVNS. After removal of 8 bases from V and 5 bases from J, the junction contained 6 bases not matched to a gene. The CDR3 consists of 13 residues. The CDR3 bases are TGTGCCAGCCCCAGGGGGTACGATCAGCCCCAGCATTTT. This gives the protein CASPRGYDQPQHF. The whole variable domain, filled in from reference TRBV25-1 and TRBJ1-5, reads EADIYQTPRYLVIGTGKKITLECSQTMGHDKMYWYQQDPGMELHLIHYSYGVNSTEKGDLSSESTVSRIRTEHFPLTLESARPSHTSQYLCASPRGYDQPQHFGDGTRLSIL.

This clone appeared once. The gene calls are TRBV9 and TRBJ2-7, with 16 positions matching TRBD2. Per germline, CDR1 SGDLS and CDR2 YYNGEE. There are 16 residues in the CDR3. The ends lost 4 bases at V and 4 bases at J; junction bases unmatched: 5. CDR3 amino acids: CASSPGTSGRAYEQYF. The DNA for the CDR3 is TGTGCCAGCAGCCCGGGGACTAGCGGGAGGGCGTACGAGCAGTACTTC. Looking up the rest from reference TRBV9 and TRBJ2-7 gives the full variable domain: DSGVTQTPKHLITATGQRVTLRCSPRSGDLSVYWYQQSLDQGLQFLIQYYNGEERAKGNILERFSAQQFPDLHSELNLSSLELGDSALYFCASSPGTSGRAYEQYFGPGTRLTVT.

The rearrangement joins TRBV29-1 to TRBJ2-2, with TRBD1 identical over 7 bases. The CDR3 is made up of 15 amino acids. Germline values: CDR1 SQVTM, CDR2 ANQGSEA. V shed 8 bases and J 0 bases; nucleotides not matched to a gene: 9. This CDR3 is CSPQGQASNTGELFF. The CDR3 DNA follows: TGCAGCCCCCAAGGACAGGCCTCGAACACCGGGGAGCTGTTTTTT.

The chain joins TRBV7-2 to TRBJ2-3; 13 positions agree with TRBD2. Germline trimming cut 5 bases from V and 0 bases from J; bases unmatched to any gene: 5. CDR3 size: 17 residues. CDR1 SGHTA and CDR2 FQGNSA come from the germline V gene. CDR3 sequence reads: CASSMGLAGSSTDTQYF. CDR3 sequence (DNA): TGTGCCAGCAGCATGGGACTAGCGGGGAGTAGCACAGATACGCAGTATTTT.

This clone was seen repeatedly, ten times or more. V usage is TRBV2 and J usage is TRBJ2-7; no clear D. With 8 bases removed from V and 7 bases from J, the gap between germline ends came to 21 bases. Germline loops: CDR1 SNHLY, CDR2 FYNNEI. The CDR3 loop spans 14 amino acids. The CDR3 here is CASSVSTRSGEQYF. CDR3 in DNA: TGTGCCAGCTCGGTAAGCACGAGGAGTGGGGAGCAGTACTTC.

The chain carries TRBV9 and TRBJ2-1; TRBD2 matches at 8 bases. The CDR3 is 15 residues long. With 3 bases clipped from V and 0 bases from J, the junction kept 2 bases outside the gene matches. Germline V gives CDR1 SGDLS, CDR2 YYNGEE. CDR3 in DNA: TGTGCCAGCAGCGAGAGCGGGAGCTCCTACAATGAGCAGTTCTTC. Protein: CASSESGSSYNEQFF.

V is TRBV25-1 and J is TRBJ2-6; D may be TRBD2 (5 bases). Trimming removed 3 bases at V and 5 bases at J, with 8 bases between. Germline lookup yields CDR1 MGHDK and CDR2 SYGVNS. CDR3 length equals 14 residues. Here the CDR3 DNA reads TGTGCCAGCAGTGATACGGGAAGGGCCAACGTCCTGACTTTC. This codes for CASSDTGRANVLTF.

V usage is TRBV7-3 and J usage is TRBJ1-1; a weak D match, TRBD1 (6 bases). The CDR3 loop spans 16 amino acids. With 0 bases removed from V and 1 base from J, the gap between germline ends came to 12 bases. Germline CDR1 is SGHTA and CDR2 is FQGTGA. The CDR3 protein is CASSLTTGHPNTEAFF. The CDR3 DNA reads TGTGCCAGCAGCTTAACGACGGGACACCCGAACACTGAAGCTTTCTTT.

This clone turned up a few times. The chain joins TRBV6-6 to TRBJ2-3, with D perhaps TRBD2 (6 bases). This CDR3 has 16 residues. The V end was cut by 4 bases, the J end by 1 base, with 15 bases between. Germline CDR1 and CDR2: MNHNY and SVGAGI (reference sequence). For the CDR3, the DNA is TGTGCCAGCAGTTCACCCCGGGGCGGGGGCACAGATACGCAGTATTTT. Translated, it gives CASSSPRGGGTDTQYF.

J is TRBJ2-3 and V is TRBV9, with D possibly being TRBD2 (6 bases). V dropped 4 bases and J dropped 0 bases, with 9 bases sitting between them. This CDR3 spans 14 amino acids. Germline assignment: CDR1 SGDLS and CDR2 YYNGEE. CDR3 nucleotides: TGTGCCAGCAGCCGACTAGGGAGCACAGATACGCAGTATTTT. Its translation is CASSRLGSTDTQYF.

This rearrangement joins TRBV27 to TRBJ2-1, with D possibly being TRBD2 (6 bases). The CDR3 is made up of 13 amino acids. V was cut by 6 bases and J by 6 bases, with 12 bases left in between. Germline CDR1 MNHEY, CDR2 SMNVEV (reference sequence). CDR3: CASRRLDANEQFF. DNA for the CDR3: TGTGCCAGCAGGAGACTAGACGCCAATGAGCAGTTCTTC.

The genes are TRBV18 and TRBJ1-6; perhaps TRBD1 as D (5 bases). V was shortened by 3 bases and J by 5 bases, with 8 bases between the two germline ends. CDR3 length: 14 residues. Germline CDR1 and CDR2: KGHSH and LQKENI. The CDR3 here is CASSPRQNNSPLHF. The CDR3 DNA reads TGTGCCAGCTCACCTCGACAGAATAATTCACCCCTCCACTTT. The entire variable domain, with the rest obtained from reference TRBV18 and TRBJ1-6, is as follows: NAGVMQNPRHLVRRRGQEARLRCSPMKGHSHVYWYRQLPEEGLKFMVYLQKENIIDESGMPKERFSAEFPKEGPSILRIQQVVRGDSAAYFCASSPRQNNSPLHFGNGTRLTVT.

The rearrangement uses TRBV5-8 and TRBJ2-1; 8 nucleotides match TRBD2. The J segment lost 7 bases and the V segment lost 0 bases, leaving 3 bases of the junction unmatched. Germline CDR1 is SGHTS and CDR2 is YDEGEE. The CDR3 covers 14 residues. Written as DNA, the CDR3 is TGTGCCAGCAGCTTGGGACTAGCGAAAAATGAGCAGTTCTTC. Protein sequence: CASSLGLAKNEQFF.

The chain recombines TRBV5-1 with TRBJ2-5; 9 bases are shared with TRBD2. The CDR3 runs 16 residues. Trimming removed 0 bases from V and 4 bases from J; junction bases left unmatched: 7. Looked up from germline, CDR1 is SGHRS and CDR2 is YFSETQ. CDR3 in DNA: TGCGCCAGCAGCTTGGGTCTTAGCGGGAGCGCAGAGACCCAGTACTTC. Encoded protein: CASSLGLSGSAETQYF.

The chain joins TRBV9 to TRBJ1-1; 10 bases match TRBD1. The germline gives CDR1 SGDLS, CDR2 YYNGEE. V shed 3 bases and J 5 bases; nucleotides not matched to a gene: 7. The CDR3 runs to 15 residues. The CDR3 DNA reads as TGTGCCAGCAGCGACGCCGGGACAGGGGTTACTGAAGCTTTCTTT. Translation: CASSDAGTGVTEAFF. Drawing the rest from reference TRBV9 and TRBJ1-1, the complete variable domain is DSGVTQTPKHLITATGQRVTLRCSPRSGDLSVYWYQQSLDQGLQFLIQYYNGEERAKGNILERFSAQQFPDLHSELNLSSLELGDSALYFCASSDAGTGVTEAFFGQGTRLTVV.

The chain is built from TRBV27 and TRBJ1-1; possibly TRBD1 for D (5 bases). The CDR3 has 14 residues. V lost 7 bases to trimming and J lost 0 bases, with 12 bases between them. Germline V gene data show CDR1 as MNHEY and CDR2 as SMNVEV (reference sequence). The CDR3 is CASKVGGMNTEAFF. The CDR3 DNA follows: TGTGCCAGCAAGGTCGGGGGGATGAACACTGAAGCTTTCTTT.

The chain links TRBV19 to TRBJ2-5; a possible D gene is TRBD1 (6 bases). The CDR3 has 15 residues. The germline V and J ends were trimmed by 6 bases and 5 bases, with 19 bases remaining between them. Germline CDR1 reads LNHDA; CDR2 reads SQIVND (reference sequence). The CDR3 loop reads CASSPNREEVETQYF. The CDR3 bases are TGTGCCAGTAGCCCTAACAGGGAAGAGGTGGAGACCCAGTACTTC.

The V gene is TRBV7-2, the J gene TRBJ2-3; 14 bases are shared with TRBD2. This CDR3 has 16 amino acids. Germline CDR1 is SGHTA and CDR2 is FQGNSA. V lost 0 bases and J lost 6; bases outside the gene matches: 2. The CDR3 nucleotides read TGTGCCAGCAGCTTAGCGGGGACTAGCGGGGGCGATACGCAGTATTTT. Encoded protein: CASSLAGTSGGDTQYF. Full variable domain (missing parts from reference TRBV7-2 and TRBJ2-3): GAGVSQSPSNKVTEKGKDVELRCDPISGHTALYWYRQSLGQGLEFLIYFQGNSAPDKSGLPSDRFSAERTGGSVSTLTIQRTQQEDSAVYLCASSLAGTSGGDTQYFGPGTRLTVL.

The chain joins TRBV29-1 to TRBJ1-2; D is uncertain. This CDR3 has 13 residues. With 3 bases removed from V and 0 bases from J, the gap between germline ends came to 8 bases. The germline V gene has CDR1 SQVTM and CDR2 ANQGSEA. The CDR3 DNA reads as TGCAGCGTTGAGAGCGAGTCTAACTATGGCTACACCTTC. Its translation: CSVESESNYGYTF.

The chain couples TRBV5-1 to TRBJ2-2; the match to TRBD2 covers 12 bases. The CDR3 is 16 amino acids. Germline CDR1 and CDR2: SGHRS and YFSETQ. V trimming: 1 base; J trimming: 5 bases; junction bases outside the gene matches: 3. The CDR3 loop is CASSLQTSGSTGELFF. The CDR3 DNA sequence: TGCGCCAGCAGCTTGCAGACTAGCGGGAGTACCGGGGAGCTGTTTTTT.